One and the same sample provided the 12 T cell receptor beta chains below, sequenced in a study of OX40 agonist ivuxolimab in advanced cancers. Here immunoSEQ multiplex PCR was the method, and the copy in TCRdb shows in-frame clones only, minus some. The repertoire holds 40,000 to 60,000 clones, with 88% as singletons. Sample: CD4+ or CD8+ T cells sorted from blood, taken in a trial of the OX40 agonist ivuxolimab. Receptors originate from an adult with an advanced solid tumor such as melanoma, head and neck, liver or kidney cancer.

The CDR3 DNA follows: TGTGCCAGTAGTATAACCGGGACTAGCGGGAGTTTTTCCGGGGAGCTGTTTTTT. This gives the protein CASSITGTSGSFSGELFF. The chain carries TRBV19 and TRBJ2-2; TRBD2 matches at 14 bases. Germline V gene data show CDR1 as LNHDA and CDR2 as SQIVND (reference sequence). The CDR3 is made up of 18 amino acids. V lost 2 bases to trimming and J lost 6 bases; unmatched junction nucleotides: 8.

The chain couples TRBV18 to TRBJ2-1, with D perhaps matching TRBD1 or TRBD2 (5 bases each). The V end was cut by 10 bases, the J end by 12 bases, with 22 bases between. The CDR3 sequence is 13 residues long. Germline assignment: CDR1 KGHSH and CDR2 LQKENI. CDR3 DNA: TGTGCCAACCGGATTGAAGGGGCCGGAGGGCAGTTCTTC. Its protein is CANRIEGAGGQFF. Full variable domain (rest looked up from reference TRBV18 and TRBJ2-1): NAGVMQNPRHLVRRRGQEARLRCSPMKGHSHVYWYRQLPEEGLKFMVYLQKENIIDESGMPKERFSAEFPKEGPSILRIQQVVRGDSAAYFCANRIEGAGGQFFGPGTRLTVL.

In this sample, this clone turned up a few times. The V gene is TRBV28, the J gene TRBJ1-5; a possible D gene is TRBD1 (5 bases). Germline-derived CDR1 and CDR2 are MDHEN and SYDVKM. V lost 7 bases, J lost 4 bases, and 17 bases lay in between. The CDR3 spans 15 residues. This CDR3 reads CASNVGGSYNQPQHF. The CDR3 region has the DNA TGTGCCAGCAATGTGGGGGGTAGTTATAATCAGCCCCAGCATTTT.

The rearrangement joins TRBV10-2 to TRBJ2-7; D is possibly TRBD2 (6 bases). Trimming stripped 5 bases from V and 4 bases from J, with 24 bases between. Germline CDR1 WSHSY, CDR2 SAAADI. This CDR3 has 17 amino acids. CDR3 coding DNA: TGCGCCAGCAGTCCCGGGAGTCATCGGTGGGGGAAATACGAGCAGTACTTC. Protein product: CASSPGSHRWGKYEQYF.

This rearrangement joins TRBV18 to TRBJ2-3; TRBD2 matches at 8 bases. The V and J ends lost 0 bases and 3 bases, in that order; junction bases with no gene match: 2. The CDR3 spans 15 residues. Germline V gene lookup returns CDR1 KGHSH and CDR2 LQKENI. The CDR3 DNA reads TGTGCCAGCTCACCACCTAGCGGGAAGACAGATACGCAGTATTTT. Translation gives CASSPPSGKTDTQYF. Based on the CDR3 plus reference TRBV18 and TRBJ2-3, the full variable domain is NAGVMQNPRHLVRRRGQEARLRCSPMKGHSHVYWYRQLPEEGLKFMVYLQKENIIDESGMPKERFSAEFPKEGPSILRIQQVVRGDSAAYFCASSPPSGKTDTQYFGPGTRLTVL.

The V call is TRBV19, the J call TRBJ1-5, with 10 bases lining up with TRBD1. The V gene's germline CDR1 is LNHDA and CDR2 SQIVND (reference sequence). With 7 bases clipped from V and 3 bases from J, the junction kept 9 bases outside the gene matches. The CDR3 is 16 residues long. The CDR3 loop is CASKIGDRGYNQPQHF. DNA for the CDR3: TGTGCCAGTAAGATAGGGGACAGGGGCTACAATCAGCCCCAGCATTTT.

The gene calls are TRBV5-6 and TRBJ1-1, with D uncertain. The CDR3 consists of 12 residues. The V end lost 2 bases, the J end lost 8 bases, and 10 bases lay between the germline ends. CDR1 and CDR2 (germline): SGHDT, YYEEEE. CDR3 sequence: CASSLLRTEAFF. The CDR3 DNA reads TGTGCCAGCAGCTTATTAAGGACGGAAGCTTTCTTT.

The genes are TRBV6-1 and TRBJ1-6; D is unresolved. The CDR3 spans 12 residues. Looked up from germline, CDR1 is MNHNS and CDR2 is SASEGT. Trimming took 7 bases from V and 5 from J, leaving 6 bases between them. CDR3 bases: TGTGCCAGCAACCCGGATAATTCACCCCTCCACTTT. Translation gives CASNPDNSPLHF.

The gene calls are TRBV7-3 and TRBJ2-3, with 11 positions matching TRBD2. This CDR3 spans 17 amino acids. The V gene end was trimmed by 5 bases and the J gene end by 4 bases; junction bases not matched to a gene: 11. The germline gives CDR1 SGHTA, CDR2 FQGTGA. CDR3 DNA sequence: TGTGCCAGCAGCACCAGTAGCGGGGGGGCCCAATCAGATACGCAGTATTTT. The encoded protein is CASSTSSGGAQSDTQYF. Variable domain in full (rest from reference TRBV7-3 and TRBJ2-3): GAGVSQTPSNKVTEKGKYVELRCDPISGHTALYWYRQSLGQGPEFLIYFQGTGAADDSGLPNDRFFAVRPEGSVSTLKIQRTERGDSAVYLCASSTSSGGAQSDTQYFGPGTRLTVL.

This clone was found a few times. The rearrangement joins TRBV9 to TRBJ2-7; 8 nucleotides match TRBD2. The CDR3 consists of 15 residues. The germline V gene has CDR1 SGDLS and CDR2 YYNGEE. The junction had 7 bases not matched to a gene; V was cut back by 2 bases and J by 3 bases. In DNA, the CDR3 is TGTGCCAGCAGCGTCTCGACTAGCGACTACTACGAGCAGTACTTC. This codes for CASSVSTSDYYEQYF.

The rearrangement uses TRBV28 and TRBJ1-5; unclear D gene. V lost 8 bases and J lost 5, with 16 bases in between. The CDR3 is 14 residues long. CDR1 and CDR2 from the germline V gene are MDHEN and SYDVKM. The CDR3 DNA follows: TGTGCCAGCTATAGGGAGAGGGAATATCAGCCCCAGCATTTT. This translates into CASYREREYQPQHF.

V and J are TRBV11-2 and TRBJ2-7, with a weak D call TRBD2 (5 bases). Germline CDR1 and CDR2: SGHAT and FQNNGV. The length of the CDR3 is 15 residues. The V end lost 2 bases, the J end lost 6 bases, and 17 bases lay between the germline ends. The CDR3 sequence: CASSLWPSQGSEQYF. The DNA for the CDR3 is TGTGCCAGCAGCTTATGGCCTAGCCAAGGTTCCGAGCAGTACTTC.